These T cell receptor beta chains were read from a single sample in a study of post-analysis software for immune sequencing data. TCRdb fed the PCR reads into MiXCR, producing one record per CDR3 protein. The data contain about 500,000 distinct CDR3 sequences, around 40% of them singletons. Sequencing was carried out using blood. The origin of the receptors is a girl between 5 and 17 years old with multiple sclerosis. Each CDR3 is given with its conserved first and last residue. The order of the fields is V gene, clone size, D gene, J gene, CDR3 DNA, CDR3 protein. The D gene is left open where the match is weak. Some rows have no size entry. The others give once, few or many, or a class for an expanded clone.

V gene: TRBV6-5
clone size: few
D gene: .
J gene: TRBJ1-2
CDR3 DNA: TGTGCCAGCACCCCAGGGGATCATGGCTACACCTTC
CDR3 protein: CASTPGDHGYTF

V gene: TRBV29-1
clone size: .
D gene: .
J gene: TRBJ2-7
CDR3 DNA: TGCAGCTTACGCCCAGGGCGCAATGAGCAGTACTTC
CDR3 protein: CSLRPGRNEQYF

V gene: TRBV6-5
clone size: .
D gene: .
J gene: TRBJ2-7
CDR3 DNA: TGTGCCAGCAGTTACTTCGGGCAGGGCTACGAGCAGTACTTC
CDR3 protein: CASSYFGQGYEQYF

V gene: TRBV20-1
clone size: .
D gene: TRBD2
J gene: TRBJ2-1
CDR3 DNA: TGCAGTGCTCTTAGCGGGAGAGACAATGAGCAGTTCTTC
CDR3 protein: CSALSGRDNEQFF

V gene: TRBV7-2
clone size: .
D gene: TRBD2
J gene: TRBJ2-3
CDR3 DNA: TGTGCCAGCAGCCCCCACACTAGCGGGATGAATGAGCAGTATTTT
CDR3 protein: CASSPHTSGMNEQYF

V gene: TRBV28
clone size: few
D gene: TRBD2
J gene: TRBJ2-3
CDR3 DNA: TGTGCCAGCAGCGCTGGACTAGCGGGACCCACAGATACGCAGTATTTT
CDR3 protein: CASSAGLAGPTDTQYF

V gene: TRBV28
clone size: few
D gene: TRBD2
J gene: TRBJ2-6
CDR3 DNA: TGTGCCAGCAGTTTATGGTGGACTAGCGGGAGTTCTGGGGCCAACGTCCTGACTTTC
CDR3 protein: CASSLWWTSGSSGANVLTF

V gene: TRBV5-1
clone size: .
D gene: TRBD1
J gene: TRBJ1-6
CDR3 DNA: TGCGCCAGCAGCTTGGGGGACCGGGACAGGGGATCACCCCCCCACTTT
CDR3 protein: CASSLGDRDRGSPPHF

V gene: TRBV24-1
clone size: few
D gene: TRBD1
J gene: TRBJ2-7
CDR3 DNA: TGTGCCACCAGTGACACGGACAGGGGTTACGAGCAGTACTTC
CDR3 protein: CATSDTDRGYEQYF

V gene: TRBV4-1
clone size: few
D gene: .
J gene: TRBJ2-7
CDR3 DNA: TGCGCCAGCAGCCAGACCGCTGACTCCTACGAGCAGTACTTC
CDR3 protein: CASSQTADSYEQYF

V gene: TRBV18
clone size: few
D gene: .
J gene: TRBJ2-7
CDR3 DNA: TGTGCCAGCTCACCCTCGGTAGGAGATGAGGTGGTGCCCCTCGAGCAGTACTTC
CDR3 protein: CASSPSVGDEVVPLEQYF

V gene: TRBV7-2
clone size: few
D gene: .
J gene: TRBJ1-1
CDR3 DNA: TGTGCCAGCAGCTTTGCCGTGAACACTGAAGCTTTCTTT
CDR3 protein: CASSFAVNTEAFF

V gene: TRBV5-1
clone size: .
D gene: TRBD2
J gene: TRBJ2-1
CDR3 DNA: TGCGCCCTCGACATCGGGAGGGAGCAGTTCTTC
CDR3 protein: CALDIGREQFF

V gene: TRBV5-1
clone size: few
D gene: .
J gene: TRBJ1-2
CDR3 DNA: TGCGCCAGCAGCCCTTGGACGACGCCTAACTATGGCTACACCTTC
CDR3 protein: CASSPWTTPNYGYTF

V gene: TRBV9
clone size: .
D gene: .
J gene: TRBJ1-1
CDR3 DNA: TGTGCCAGCAGCGTAAGCTCTCGGGTGGATACTGAAGCTTTCTTT
CDR3 protein: CASSVSSRVDTEAFF

V gene: TRBV19
clone size: .
D gene: TRBD2
J gene: TRBJ2-1
CDR3 DNA: TGTGCCAGTAGTATGGCGCGGGAGCTCCCCACCAACCAGTTCTTC
CDR3 protein: CASSMARELPTNQFF

V gene: TRBV7-2
clone size: once
D gene: .
J gene: TRBJ2-3
CDR3 DNA: TGTGCCAGCAGCTTATATAAGGGAGATACGCAGTATTTT
CDR3 protein: CASSLYKGDTQYF

V gene: TRBV7-2
clone size: .
D gene: TRBD1
J gene: TRBJ1-4
CDR3 DNA: TGTGCCAGCAGCTCGGGACAGCCTGCAACTAATGAAAAACTGTTTTTT
CDR3 protein: CASSSGQPATNEKLFF